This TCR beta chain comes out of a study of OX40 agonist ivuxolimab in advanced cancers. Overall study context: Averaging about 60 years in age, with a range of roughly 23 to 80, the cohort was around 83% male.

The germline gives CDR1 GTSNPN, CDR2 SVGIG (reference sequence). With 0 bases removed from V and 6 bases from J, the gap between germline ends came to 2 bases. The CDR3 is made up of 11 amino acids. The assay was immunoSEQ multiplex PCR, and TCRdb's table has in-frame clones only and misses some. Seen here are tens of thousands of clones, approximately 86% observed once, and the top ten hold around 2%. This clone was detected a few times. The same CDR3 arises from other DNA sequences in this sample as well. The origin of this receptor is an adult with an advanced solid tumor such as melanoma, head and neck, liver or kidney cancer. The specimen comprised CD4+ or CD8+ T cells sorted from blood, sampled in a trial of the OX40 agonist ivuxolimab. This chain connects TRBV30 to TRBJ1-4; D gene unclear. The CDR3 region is CAWSVDEKLFF. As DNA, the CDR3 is TGTGCCTGGAGTGTCGATGAAAAACTGTTTTTT.